This T cell receptor beta chain was recorded in a study of blood T cell repertoires in COVID-19. Repertoires were generated with immunoSEQ multiplex PCR, while TCRdb's copy carries only in-frame clones and drops some. The sample records approximately 70,000 clones, 70% to 85% being singletons. Germline assignment: CDR1 MDHEN and CDR2 SYDVKM. V lost 2 bases and J lost 5; bases outside the gene matches: 4. CDR3 length: 16 residues. The sequence came from a woman in her 50s with acute or convalescent COVID-19. The V and J genes are TRBV28 and TRBJ2-1, with 12 nucleotides matching TRBD2. Material: peripheral blood. The DNA of the CDR3 is TGTGCCAGCAGTTTACGGGGACTAGCGGGCGACAATGAGCAGTTCTTC. Its translation: CASSLRGLAGDNEQFF.